This T cell receptor beta chain derives from a study of T cell responses to AZD1222 COVID-19 vaccine. Looking at the study overall: Second doses that came at about 4 or about 12 weeks were put together. Study-wide results and limits: The number of AZD1222 recipients seropositive at baseline was only 6 or 7.

CDR1 is MDHEN and CDR2 is SYDVKM in the germline V gene. V was shortened by 5 bases and J by 6 bases, with 17 bases between the two germline ends. This CDR3 has 15 residues. To note about this clone: What it binds is not known.

Profiled with immunoSEQ multiplex PCR; TCRdb holds only in-frame clones, not every one. The data hold over 110,000 clones, with 80% to 95% observed a single time. The rearrangement uses TRBV28 and TRBJ1-5; D is perhaps TRBD1 (5 bases). The sequencing used peripheral blood, collected on day 0 of AZD1222 vaccination. The origin of this receptor is an adult in good health. The CDR3 loop is CASSRGYGGSQPQHF. The CDR3 coding sequence is TGTGCCAGCAGTCGGGGGTACGGAGGGAGTCAGCCCCAGCATTTT.